This T cell receptor beta chain was profiled in a study of response to subunit inactivated influenza vaccine. MiXCR was run by TCRdb on the RT-PCR reads, yielding one entry per CDR3 protein. The sample has hundreds of thousands of distinct CDR3 sequences; around 11% are singletons. The CDR3 length is 15 residues. Trimming removed 2 bases from V and 7 bases from J, with 17 bases in between. CDR1 is MNHEY and CDR2 is SMNVEV in the germline V gene (reference sequence). In addition, the sample was reused for a study of T cells expressing NK-cell markers. That work contributes: TCR beta cDNA was generated via 5'RACE template switching incorporating UMIs. Cells sorted as CD3+CD56+NKG2C+, CD3+CD56+NKG2C- and CD3+CD56-NKG2C+ T cells supplied the TCR beta repertoires. Seven of the eight sequenced donors were classified as HCMV-seropositive, and one was classified as seronegative. NKG2C+ dominant clonotype frequencies in more than 5 donors were roughly 1.0-7.0% of CD8+ T cells. Researchers report these clonotypes also headed the CD3+CD56-NKG2C+ fraction in a handful of donors.

The V and J genes are TRBV27 and TRBJ2-5; D is perhaps TRBD2 (5 bases). The starting material was PBMCs from blood, obtained on the day of vaccination. The source of this sequence is a man aged 45-65 years who received an inactivated influenza vaccine. The CDR3 coding sequence is TGTGCCAGCAGTTTAGATTTCATTAATGGAGGGACCCAGTACTTC. Residues: CASSLDFINGGTQYF.